This T cell receptor beta chain was sequenced for a study of cytomegalovirus exposure and HLA in healthy donors. Primers included in the PCR were 60 Vbeta and 13 Jbeta primers. This table comes from immunoSEQ multiplex PCR, and its TCRdb copy is limited to in-frame clones, with some not included. This repertoire shows over 40,000 clones, around 87% found once; its top ten account for approximately 8%. The sample taken for sequencing was PBMCs. The receptor was derived from a woman aged 35 to 49 in good health and CMV-seropositive.

The CDR3 region is CASSHRGQPYEQYF. The CDR3 DNA sequence: TGTGCCAGCAGCCACCGGGGACAGCCCTACGAGCAGTACTTC. This sequence joins TRBV13 and TRBJ2-7; 7 nucleotides match TRBD1. Trimming cost V 5 bases and J 2 bases; bases outside gene matches: 6. This CDR3 spans 14 amino acids. Germline V CDR1 and CDR2: PRHDT, FYEKMQ (reference sequence).